This is a list of T cell receptor beta chains from one sample in a study of post-analysis software for immune sequencing data. One entry per CDR3 protein results from TCRdb running MiXCR on the PCR reads. Here the sample spans 650,000 to 850,000 distinct CDR3 sequences, approximately 57% being singletons. Sequencing was performed on blood. The receptors come from a girl aged 5-17 years with multiple sclerosis. Both conserved end residues are part of each CDR3. Fields, in order: D gene, V gene, J gene, clone size, CDR3 DNA, CDR3 protein. A D gene is named only where the DNA matches it firmly. Clone size is not always given. Where it is, it says once, few, many or a class for expanded clones.

NA	TRBV6-5	TRBJ2-7	few	TGTGCCAGCAGTGGCGGGCCCACCTACGAGCAGTACTTC	CASSGGPTYEQYF
TRBD1	TRBV10-2	TRBJ2-7	NA	TGCGCCAGCAGTGACTCCCCGGACAGGGGTTACGAGCAGTACTTC	CASSDSPDRGYEQYF
TRBD2	TRBV6-2/TRBV6-3	TRBJ2-7	NA	TGTGCCAGCAGAGGACTAGCAGGATACGAGCAGTACTTC	CASRGLAGYEQYF
NA	TRBV12-3/TRBV12-4	TRBJ2-7	NA	TGTGCCAGCACCCCAGGGGAGGGCTACGAGCAGTACTTC	CASTPGEGYEQYF
TRBD1	TRBV29-1	TRBJ1-2	few	TGCAGCGTCCTTCAGGCACAGGGGGCTCAAGGCTACACCTTC	CSVLQAQGAQGYTF
NA	TRBV4-1	TRBJ2-7	NA	TGCGCCAGCAGCCCCGAGGGCGGCTCCTACGAGCAGTACTTC	CASSPEGGSYEQYF
TRBD1	TRBV11-2	TRBJ2-4	NA	TGTGCCAGCAGCCAGACTCAATCTACAGGGGTGGTGCAGTACTTC	CASSQTQSTGVVQYF
TRBD1	TRBV5-6	TRBJ2-6	few	TGTGCCAGCAGCTGGACAGGGGGTCCAATCTACTCTGGGGCCAACGTCCTGACTTTC	CASSWTGGPIYSGANVLTF
TRBD2	TRBV7-8	TRBJ2-5	NA	TGTGCCAGCAGCGCAAGGGGCCCCATCACGGGGGGGACCCAGTACTTC	CASSARGPITGGTQYF
TRBD1	TRBV20-1	TRBJ1-5	NA	TGCAGTGCTAGAGGGGACAGGAGGAATCAGCCCCAGCATTTT	CSARGDRRNQPQHF
NA	TRBV29-1	TRBJ1-1	NA	TGCAGCGTTGATTGGCAGGAGAACACTGAAGCTTTCTTT	CSVDWQENTEAFF
NA	TRBV27	TRBJ1-2	few	TGTGCCAGCAGTTTATCGGCAGGCGCCCGCTATGGCTACACCTTC	CASSLSAGARYGYTF
NA	TRBV29-1	TRBJ2-4	NA	TGCAGCGTGGCGCAGGGGCATTTCGCCAAAAACATTCAGTACTTC	CSVAQGHFAKNIQYF
TRBD2	TRBV20-1	TRBJ2-7	few	TGCAGTGCTAGAGGGATAGCGGGGAGCCTTTACGAACAGTACTTC	CSARGIAGSLYEQYF
NA	TRBV10-3	TRBJ2-1	few	TGTGCCATCAGTGAGAAGGGTACCGGGAATCACAAATATGAGCAGTTCTTC	CAISEKGTGNHKYEQFF
TRBD1	TRBV15	TRBJ1-2	once	TGTGCCACCAGCAGAGACGTTGGACAGGGAGGTCGGGGCTATGGCTACACCTTC	CATSRDVGQGGRGYGYTF
NA	TRBV18	TRBJ1-6	few	TGTGCCAGCTCCCCCGGGCGGAATTCACCCCTCCACTTT	CASSPGRNSPLHF
NA	TRBV10-3	TRBJ1-2	few	TGTGCCATCAGTACCCCGGGGGTCATTAACTATGGCTACACCTTC	CAISTPGVINYGYTF
NA	TRBV6-5	TRBJ2-5	few	TGTGCCAGCAGTTATCCGGGGACCCAGTACTTC	CASSYPGTQYF
NA	TRBV5-1	TRBJ1-1	NA	TGCGCCAGCAGCTTGGAAGTCCTGAACACTGAAGCTTTCTTT	CASSLEVLNTEAFF
NA	TRBV12-3/TRBV12-4	TRBJ2-1	NA	TGTGCCAGCAGCTCCGGGACGACCTACAATGAGCAGTTCTTC	CASSSGTTYNEQFF
TRBD1	TRBV7-9	TRBJ1-1	NA	TGTGCCAGCAGCCGACAGGGACCGAACACTGAAGCTTTCTTT	CASSRQGPNTEAFF
NA	TRBV28	TRBJ2-7	few	TGTGCCAGCAGTTTAATAGGGGGATACGAGCAGTACTTC	CASSLIGGYEQYF
NA	TRBV20-1	TRBJ2-1	NA	TGCAGTGCTAACCCCGGGGTAGAGGGCAATGAGCAGTTCTTC	CSANPGVEGNEQFF
NA	TRBV15	TRBJ2-5	few	TGTGCCACCAGCCGACTAGAGACCCAGTACTTC	CATSRLETQYF
NA	TRBV12-3/TRBV12-4	TRBJ2-1	NA	TGTGCCAGCAGCCGAAGTGAGCAGTTCTTC	CASSRSEQFF
TRBD2	TRBV5-4	TRBJ2-3	few	TGTGCCAGCAGCGCCCCGGGACTAGCTTCGGATACGCAGTATTTT	CASSAPGLASDTQYF
NA	TRBV29-1	TRBJ2-5	few	TGCAGCGTTGACCTACTAGCCACAGGGGAGACCCAGTACTTC	CSVDLLATGETQYF
NA	TRBV11-1	TRBJ2-4	NA	TGTGCCAGCAGCTTAGCGAAGGCAGCTCTAGCCAAAAACATTCAGTACTTC	CASSLAKAALAKNIQYF
NA	TRBV5-1	TRBJ2-7	NA	TGCGCCAGCAGCTTTCACCGGGAAGTCGTCTACGAGCAGTACTTC	CASSFHREVVYEQYF
NA	TRBV12-3/TRBV12-4	TRBJ2-6	NA	TGTGCCAGCAGTTTCTCCAGATCTGGGGCCAACGTCCTGACTTTC	CASSFSRSGANVLTF
TRBD1	TRBV12-3/TRBV12-4	TRBJ2-7	few	TGTGCCAGCAGCCTAGGGGGCAAGTCGTACGAGCAGTACTTC	CASSLGGKSYEQYF
TRBD2	TRBV29-1	TRBJ2-1	NA	TGCAGCGCCCTAACCGGACTAGCGTTAAACAATGAGCAGTTCTTC	CSALTGLALNNEQFF
TRBD1	TRBV7-9	TRBJ1-2	NA	TGTGCCAGCAGCTTAGCCCGGGACAGTTCGGATGGCTACACCTTC	CASSLARDSSDGYTF
TRBD2	TRBV9	TRBJ2-7	few	TGTGCCAGCAGCGTATCCCCTAGCGGAACATCCTACGAGCAGTACTTC	CASSVSPSGTSYEQYF
NA	TRBV4-1	TRBJ2-6	NA	TGCGCCAGCCGGGTCGCGGACGGCTCTGGGGCCAACGTCCTGACTTTC	CASRVADGSGANVLTF
TRBD2	TRBV20-1	TRBJ2-3	few	TGCAGTCATCGACTAGCCGGCACAGATACGCAGTATTTT	CSHRLAGTDTQYF
TRBD2	TRBV7-3	TRBJ2-1	NA	TGTGCCAGCAGCGCGAGAGGCGGGAGGGCTGGTAATGAGCAGTTCTTC	CASSARGGRAGNEQFF
TRBD1	TRBV29-1	TRBJ2-5	NA	TGCAGCACAGGACAGGAAGAGACCCAGTACTTC	CSTGQEETQYF
TRBD2	TRBV29-1	TRBJ2-5	many	TGCAGCGTTAGCGGGGGTGGAGAGACCCAGTACTTC	CSVSGGGETQYF
TRBD2	TRBV29-1	TRBJ2-5	NA	TGCAGCGTTGATTTGCGGGAGGCCTCGAGAAGGGAGACCCAGTACTTC	CSVDLREASRRETQYF
TRBD1	TRBV4-1	TRBJ2-4	NA	TGCGCCAGCAGCCACATTCGGACAGGGAGTCAAGAAGACAATGAGCAGTACTTC	CASSHIRTGSQEDNEQYF
TRBD1	TRBV15	TRBJ2-7	few	TGTGCCACCAGCAGAGCCGGGGACAGCATGGGCGAGCAGTACTTC	CATSRAGDSMGEQYF
NA	TRBV12-3/TRBV12-4	TRBJ2-3	NA	TGTGCCAGCAGCCCCCGAGGTCTCGACCGTAGCACAGATACGCAGTATTTT	CASSPRGLDRSTDTQYF
NA	TRBV6-5	TRBJ1-4	NA	TGTGCCAGCAGTTGGGGAGAAAAACTGTTTTTT	CASSWGEKLFF
TRBD2	TRBV20-1	TRBJ2-5	NA	TGCAGTGCTAGCTCGGCTAGCGGGAGGGCCTGGGAGACCCAGTACTTC	CSASSASGRAWETQYF
TRBD1	TRBV3-1	TRBJ1-2	NA	TGTGCCAGCAGCCAGGCCACAGGGGGCTACTATGGCTACACCTTC	CASSQATGGYYGYTF
TRBD1	TRBV12-3/TRBV12-4	TRBJ2-7	NA	TGTGCCAGCAGTTTTAGGGGGACAGGGGGTATGTACGAGCAGTACTTC	CASSFRGTGGMYEQYF
TRBD2	TRBV9	TRBJ2-5	NA	TGTGCCAGCAGCGTAGCGGGGACTAGCGGGCGACAAGAGACCCAGTACTTC	CASSVAGTSGRQETQYF
NA	TRBV15	TRBJ2-3	NA	TGTGCCACCCTTAGCGGAACTAGACGGGATACGCAGTATTTT	CATLSGTRRDTQYF
TRBD2	TRBV29-1	TRBJ2-1	few	TGCAGCGCCGTACGCGGGGACTACGAGCAGTTCTTC	CSAVRGDYEQFF
NA	TRBV3-1	TRBJ1-6	NA	TGTGCCAGCAGCCAAGGGGGAGGGGGGCTTGGTAATTCACCCCTCCACTTT	CASSQGGGGLGNSPLHF
TRBD1	TRBV6-5	TRBJ2-3	few	TGTGCCAGCAGCCTACAGGGGGGATCCACAGATACGCAGTATTTT	CASSLQGGSTDTQYF
TRBD1	TRBV20-1	TRBJ1-2	NA	TGCAGTGCCCCGACAGGGGAAGGCGGCTACACCTTC	CSAPTGEGGYTF
NA	TRBV15	TRBJ2-7	few	TGTGCCACCAGCAGAGATCTTTCAGGCGGGAACGAGCAGTACTTC	CATSRDLSGGNEQYF
NA	TRBV5-1	TRBJ2-3	NA	TGCGCCAGCAGTCTGGAGTGGGGCACAGATACGCAGTATTTT	CASSLEWGTDTQYF
TRBD1	TRBV29-1	TRBJ2-2	few	TGCAGCGTTGTCGGCCGAGGACAGGGAGCCACCGGGGAGCTGTTTTTT	CSVVGRGQGATGELFF
TRBD1	TRBV7-9	TRBJ2-1	few	TGTGCCAGCAGCAGAGACAGGGACGTCCAGTTCTTC	CASSRDRDVQFF
NA	TRBV27	TRBJ2-7	few	TGTGCCAGCAGTTTGAGACAGGCCTACGAGCAGTACTTC	CASSLRQAYEQYF
NA	TRBV27	TRBJ1-2	few	TGTGCCAGCCGCCGGGTTTATGGCTACACCTTC	CASRRVYGYTF